The sequence of this T cell receptor beta chain was determined in a study of blood T cell repertoires in COVID-19. Study-level information: COVID-19 samples collected from the United States, Italy and Spain covered acute and convalescent phases. T cells, B-cell-depleted T cells, or PBMCs supplied cDNA or gDNA.

The sample holds one count of this clone. As originally analysed: Amplification with reference gene primers provided the estimates of nucleated cell counts. Sequencing was performed with immunoSEQ multiplex PCR; in TCRdb, only in-frame clones are kept and a portion is missing. That table is the source of V, J and clone size, and D and trimming were worked out from the DNA. The sample has tens of thousands of clones; 85% are singletons. In germline, CDR1 is MNHNY, CDR2 SVGAGI (reference sequence). The CDR3 runs 12 residues. V shed 11 bases, J shed 11 bases, and the junction held 9 bases outside the gene matches.

The gene calls are TRBV6-6 and TRBJ1-1; TRBD1 matches 12 bases. This clonotype was sampled from a man aged 80 or over with acute or convalescent COVID-19. The sequenced sample consisted of peripheral blood. In nucleotides, the CDR3 is TGTGCCGTCCAGGGACAGGGGGCAAAGGCTTTCTTT. Protein: CAVQGQGAKAFF.